What follows is one T cell receptor (beta chain) and its context. Its antigen is undetermined. PCR involved 60 Vbeta and 13 Jbeta primers. Sequenced by immunoSEQ multiplex PCR; TCRdb stores in-frame clones only, minus some. The table has 200,000 to 250,000 clones, 70% seen once. These data belong to a study of cytomegalovirus exposure and HLA in healthy donors. Study-level results: Later genetic work tied a missense DCLRE1C variant to beta-chain V and J trimming. A later look showed TCR association rates differing by HLA locus, highest for DRB1 and lowest for HLA-C.

The TCR originated in a man aged 35 to 55 in good health and CMV-seropositive. Sequencing was performed on PBMCs.

The CDR3 region is CASSLAPQGEKLFF. The CDR3 DNA reads as TGTGCCAGCAGTTTAGCTCCACAGGGGGAAAAACTGTTTTTT. V usage is TRBV28 and J usage is TRBJ1-4; 7 positions match TRBD1. CDR1 and CDR2 from the germline V gene are MDHEN and SYDVKM. The trim removed 2 bases at V and 8 bases at J, leaving 5 bases unmatched. The CDR3 sequence is 14 residues long.